This T cell receptor (beta chain) was sequenced in a study of blood T cell repertoires in COVID-19. Original data processing: Estimation of nucleated cell counts was performed using reference gene primer amplification. Clones were sequenced by immunoSEQ multiplex PCR, and TCRdb holds only the in-frame ones, with some missing. Clone size and the V and J calls come from that table; the DNA yielded D and trimming. Of about 150,000 clones listed, 76% were seen once; the top ten hold around 3.5%. In germline, CDR1 is LNHDA, CDR2 SQIVND (reference sequence). The CDR3 extends over 14 amino acids. V was clipped by 6 bases and J by 4 bases; unmatched bases: 7.

The receptor was derived from a woman older than 75 with acute or convalescent COVID-19. The chain recombines TRBV19 with TRBJ1-2, with 8 bases lining up with TRBD1. The specimen sequenced was peripheral blood. Here the CDR3 DNA reads TGTGCCAGTAGCCCAGGGGGCGGTAGCTATGGCTACACCTTC. Protein sequence: CASSPGGGSYGYTF.